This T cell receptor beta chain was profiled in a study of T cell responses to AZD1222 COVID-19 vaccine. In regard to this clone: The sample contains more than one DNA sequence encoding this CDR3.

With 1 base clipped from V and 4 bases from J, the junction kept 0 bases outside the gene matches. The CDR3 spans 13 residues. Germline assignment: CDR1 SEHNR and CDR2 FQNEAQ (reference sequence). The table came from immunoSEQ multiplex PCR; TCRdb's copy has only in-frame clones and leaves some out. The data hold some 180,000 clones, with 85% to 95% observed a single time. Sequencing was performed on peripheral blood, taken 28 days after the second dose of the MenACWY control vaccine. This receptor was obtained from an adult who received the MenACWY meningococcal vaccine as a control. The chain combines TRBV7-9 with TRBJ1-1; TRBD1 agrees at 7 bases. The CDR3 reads CASSLGQGTEAFF. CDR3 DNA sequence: TGTGCCAGCAGCTTAGGACAGGGCACTGAAGCTTTCTTT.